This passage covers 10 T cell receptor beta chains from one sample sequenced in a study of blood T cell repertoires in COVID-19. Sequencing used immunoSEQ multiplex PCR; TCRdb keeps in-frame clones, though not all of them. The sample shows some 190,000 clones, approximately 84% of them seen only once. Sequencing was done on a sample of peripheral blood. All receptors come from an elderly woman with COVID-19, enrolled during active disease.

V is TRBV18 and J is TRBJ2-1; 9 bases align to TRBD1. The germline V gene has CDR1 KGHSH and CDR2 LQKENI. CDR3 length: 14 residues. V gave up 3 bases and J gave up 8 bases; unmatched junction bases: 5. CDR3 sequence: CASSPLTGGDEQFF. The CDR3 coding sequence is TGTGCCAGCTCACCCTTAACAGGGGGCGATGAGCAGTTCTTC.

Written as DNA, the CDR3 is TGTGCCAGCAGCCTGACTAGGGCTGAGCAGTTCTTC. This gives the protein CASSLTRAEQFF. The rearrangement uses TRBV3-1 (or the pseudogene TRBV3-2) and TRBJ2-1; maybe TRBD2 (6 bases). The CDR3 has 12 residues. With 4 bases removed from V and 9 bases from J, the gap between germline ends came to 10 bases. Germline CDR1 is LGHDT and CDR2 is YNNKEL (reference sequence).

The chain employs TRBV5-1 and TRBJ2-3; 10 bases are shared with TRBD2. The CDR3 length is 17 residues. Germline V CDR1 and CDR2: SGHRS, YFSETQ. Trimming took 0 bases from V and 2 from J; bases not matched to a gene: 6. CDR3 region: CASSLAVLAGDTDTQYF. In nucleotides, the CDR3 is TGCGCCAGCAGCTTGGCTGTTCTAGCGGGGGACACAGATACGCAGTATTTT.

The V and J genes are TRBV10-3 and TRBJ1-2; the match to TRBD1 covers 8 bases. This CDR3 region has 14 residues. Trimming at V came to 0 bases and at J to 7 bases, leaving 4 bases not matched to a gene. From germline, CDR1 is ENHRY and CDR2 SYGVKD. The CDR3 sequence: CAISESQGARGYTF. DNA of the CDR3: TGTGCCATCAGTGAGTCGCAGGGGGCGCGTGGCTACACCTTC.

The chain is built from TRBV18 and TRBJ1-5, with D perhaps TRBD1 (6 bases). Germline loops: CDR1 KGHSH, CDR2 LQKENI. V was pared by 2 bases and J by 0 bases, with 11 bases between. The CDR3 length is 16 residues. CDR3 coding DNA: TGTGCCAGCTCACCATTTACAGGGAATAGCAATCAGCCCCAGCATTTT. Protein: CASSPFTGNSNQPQHF.

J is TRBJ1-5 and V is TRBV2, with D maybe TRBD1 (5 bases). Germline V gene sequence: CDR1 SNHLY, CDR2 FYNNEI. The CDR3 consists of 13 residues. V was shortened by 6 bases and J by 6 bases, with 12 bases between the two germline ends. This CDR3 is CASSPDTGQPQHF. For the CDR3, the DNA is TGTGCCAGCAGCCCGGACACGGGTCAGCCCCAGCATTTT. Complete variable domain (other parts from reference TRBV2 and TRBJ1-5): EPEVTQTPSHQVTQMGQEVILRCVPISNHLYFYWYRQILGQKVEFLVSFYNNEISEKSEIFDDQFSVERPDGSNFTLKIRSTKLEDSAMYFCASSPDTGQPQHFGDGTRLSIL.

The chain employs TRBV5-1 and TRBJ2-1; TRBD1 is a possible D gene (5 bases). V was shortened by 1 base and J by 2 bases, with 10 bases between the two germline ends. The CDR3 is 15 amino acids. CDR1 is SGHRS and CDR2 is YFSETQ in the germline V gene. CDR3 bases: TGCGCCAGCAGCTTGCAGCAGGGTACCTACAATGAGCAGTTCTTC. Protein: CASSLQQGTYNEQFF.

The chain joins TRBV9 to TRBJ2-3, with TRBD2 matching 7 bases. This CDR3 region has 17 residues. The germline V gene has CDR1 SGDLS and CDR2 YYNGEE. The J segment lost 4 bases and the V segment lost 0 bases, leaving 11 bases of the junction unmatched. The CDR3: CASSVGAGAGVADTQYF. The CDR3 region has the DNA TGTGCCAGCAGCGTAGGAGCTGGGGCGGGGGTCGCAGATACGCAGTATTTT.

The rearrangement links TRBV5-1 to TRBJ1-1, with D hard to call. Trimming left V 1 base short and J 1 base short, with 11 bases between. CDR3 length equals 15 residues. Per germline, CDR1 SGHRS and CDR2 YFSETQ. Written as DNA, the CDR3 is TGCGCCAGCAGCTTGCTCGGGGAGTCGAACACTGAAGCTTTCTTT. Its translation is CASSLLGESNTEAFF.

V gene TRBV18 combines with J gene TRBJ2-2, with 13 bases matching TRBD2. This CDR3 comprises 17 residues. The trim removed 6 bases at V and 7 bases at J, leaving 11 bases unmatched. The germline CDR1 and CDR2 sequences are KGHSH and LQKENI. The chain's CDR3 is CASSLGLAGVSLGELFF. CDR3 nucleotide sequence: TGTGCCAGCTCCCTAGGACTAGCGGGAGTTTCTCTCGGGGAGCTGTTTTTT.